This TCR beta chain comes out of a study of T cells after yellow fever vaccination. On the study more broadly: Four memory subsets, EM, EMRA, CM and Tscm, were sorted by CD3, CD45RA, CCR7, CD95.

J was trimmed by 1 base and V by 5 bases; bases with no gene match: 4. The CDR3 sequence is 14 residues long. Overall study results and limits: Compared with primary, the secondary response was weaker and peaked at day 5, not 15.

Generation of TCR cDNA used 5'RACE template switching (which added a universal primer site and UMIs). TCRdb analysed the 5' RACE reads with MiXCR anew, one entry per CDR3 protein. The sample comprises more than 3,500 distinct CDR3 sequences, less than 9.5% of which are singletons, and over 65% rests with the top ten. The table lists this clonotype with many counts. Sequences were derived from PBMCs, either bulk or a sorted T-cell subset (CD4+, CD8+, memory, or dextramer-sorted; not recorded which), sampled roughly 47 days after the first yellow fever vaccination. This chain uses TRBV12-3 or TRBV12-4 with TRBJ1-2, with 7 bases that match TRBD1. The TCR sequence derives from a young man who received the YFV17D yellow fever vaccine. CDR3 protein: CASSTGTDNYGYTF. The DNA of the CDR3 is TGTGCCAGCAGTACCGGGACAGATAACTATGGCTACACCTTC.